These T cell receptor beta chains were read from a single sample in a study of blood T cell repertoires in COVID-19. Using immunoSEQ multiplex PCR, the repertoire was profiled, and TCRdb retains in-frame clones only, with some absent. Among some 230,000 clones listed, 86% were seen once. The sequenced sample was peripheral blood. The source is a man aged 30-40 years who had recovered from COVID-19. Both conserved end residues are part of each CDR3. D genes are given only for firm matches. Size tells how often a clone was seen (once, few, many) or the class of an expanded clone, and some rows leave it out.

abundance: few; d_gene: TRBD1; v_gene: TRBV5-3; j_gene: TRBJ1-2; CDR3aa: CARSPGTDYGYTF; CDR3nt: TGTGCCAGAAGCCCGGGGACAGATTATGGCTACACCTTC
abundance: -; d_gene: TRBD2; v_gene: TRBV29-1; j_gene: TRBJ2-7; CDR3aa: CSVEALSGGPSLSSYEQYF; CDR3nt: TGCAGCGTTGAAGCCCTTAGCGGGGGACCCTCCCTTAGCTCCTACGAGCAGTACTTC
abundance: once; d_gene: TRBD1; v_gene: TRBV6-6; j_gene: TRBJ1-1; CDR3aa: CASSSPGQGDTEAFF; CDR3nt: TGTGCCAGCAGTTCGCCGGGACAGGGAGACACTGAAGCTTTCTTT
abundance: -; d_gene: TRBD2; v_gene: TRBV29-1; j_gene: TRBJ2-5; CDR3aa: CSATRGLAGETQYF; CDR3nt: TGCAGCGCTACCCGGGGACTAGCTGGAGAGACCCAGTACTTC
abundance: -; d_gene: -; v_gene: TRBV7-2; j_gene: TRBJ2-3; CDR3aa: CASSLRSGVDTQYF; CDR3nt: TGTGCCAGCAGTTTACGATCGGGTGTAGATACGCAGTATTTT
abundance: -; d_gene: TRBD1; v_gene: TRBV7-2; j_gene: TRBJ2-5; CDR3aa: CASSHFPYRGSRVETQYF; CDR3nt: TGTGCCAGCAGCCACTTCCCGTACAGGGGGTCAAGGGTAGAGACCCAGTACTTC
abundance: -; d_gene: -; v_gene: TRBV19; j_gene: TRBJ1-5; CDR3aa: CASSIPGKLSQPQHF; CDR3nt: TGTGCCAGTAGTATCCCAGGGAAACTTAGTCAGCCCCAGCATTTT
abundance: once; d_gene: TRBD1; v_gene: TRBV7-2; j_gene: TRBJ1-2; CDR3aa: CASSLATGNYGYTF; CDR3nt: TGTGCCAGCAGCTTAGCGACAGGGAACTATGGCTACACCTTC
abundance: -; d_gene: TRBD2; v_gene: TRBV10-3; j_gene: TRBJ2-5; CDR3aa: CATLAGGQETQYF; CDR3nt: TGTGCCACCCTAGCGGGGGGGCAAGAGACCCAGTACTTC
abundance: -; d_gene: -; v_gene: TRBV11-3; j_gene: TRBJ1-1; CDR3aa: CASSLDQGTEAFF; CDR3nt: TGTGCCAGCAGCTTAGACCAGGGGACTGAAGCTTTCTTT
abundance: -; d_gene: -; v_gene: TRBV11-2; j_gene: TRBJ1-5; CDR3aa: CASSLFAGIGQPQHF; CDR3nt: TGTGCCAGCAGCTTGTTCGCAGGGATAGGGCAGCCCCAGCATTTT
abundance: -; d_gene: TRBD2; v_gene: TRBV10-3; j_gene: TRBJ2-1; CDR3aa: CAIRAGGQSEQFF; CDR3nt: TGTGCCATCAGAGCGGGGGGGCAATCTGAGCAGTTCTTC
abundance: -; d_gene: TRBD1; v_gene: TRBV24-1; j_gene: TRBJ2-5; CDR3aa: CATSDGGQGLGETQYF; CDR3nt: TGTGCCACCAGTGATGGAGGACAGGGGCTGGGGGAGACCCAGTACTTC
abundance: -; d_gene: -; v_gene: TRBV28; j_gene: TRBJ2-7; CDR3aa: CASSLGGVEQYF; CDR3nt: TGTGCCAGCAGTTTAGGAGGGGTCGAGCAGTACTTC
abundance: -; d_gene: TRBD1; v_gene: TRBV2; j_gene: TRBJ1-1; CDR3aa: CASRETGWNTEAFF; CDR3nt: TGTGCCAGCAGGGAGACAGGGTGGAACACTGAAGCTTTCTTT
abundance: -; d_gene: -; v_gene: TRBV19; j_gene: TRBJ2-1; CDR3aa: CASTGHRYNEQFF; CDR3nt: TGTGCCAGCACGGGTCACCGATACAATGAGCAGTTCTTC
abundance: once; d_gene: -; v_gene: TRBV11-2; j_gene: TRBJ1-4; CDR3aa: CASRGQGHEKLFF; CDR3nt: TGTGCCAGCAGGGGTCAGGGGCATGAAAAACTGTTTTTT
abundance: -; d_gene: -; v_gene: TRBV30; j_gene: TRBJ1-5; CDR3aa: CAWSVGSLHQPQHF; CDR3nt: TGTGCCTGGAGTGTAGGGAGTCTGCATCAGCCCCAGCATTTT
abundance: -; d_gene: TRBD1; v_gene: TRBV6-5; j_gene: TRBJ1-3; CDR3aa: CASSWDRSSGNTIYF; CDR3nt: TGTGCCAGCAGTTGGGACAGGAGTTCTGGAAACACCATATATTTT
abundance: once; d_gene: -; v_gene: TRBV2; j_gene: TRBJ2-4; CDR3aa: CASSEGVNGNIQYF; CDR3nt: TGTGCCAGCAGTGAGGGCGTAAACGGAAACATTCAGTACTTC
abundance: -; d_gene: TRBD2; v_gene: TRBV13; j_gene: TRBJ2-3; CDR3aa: CASSSFFEGSGGSPRDTQYF; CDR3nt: TGTGCCAGCAGCTCCTTTTTTGAGGGTAGCGGGGGCTCTCCCCGGGATACGCAGTATTTT
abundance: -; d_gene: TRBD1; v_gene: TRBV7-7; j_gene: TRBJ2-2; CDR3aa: CASSPLPQTGVYTGELFF; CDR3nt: TGTGCCAGCAGCCCACTACCTCAGACAGGGGTGTACACCGGGGAGCTGTTTTTT
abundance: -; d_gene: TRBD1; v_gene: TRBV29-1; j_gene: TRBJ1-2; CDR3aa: CSVPPGGHGYTF; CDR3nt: TGCAGCGTTCCCCCAGGGGGCCATGGCTACACCTTC
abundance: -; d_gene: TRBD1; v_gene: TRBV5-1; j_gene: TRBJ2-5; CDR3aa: CASSLNYRGWETQYF; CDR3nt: TGCGCCAGCAGCTTAAATTACAGGGGCTGGGAGACCCAGTACTTC
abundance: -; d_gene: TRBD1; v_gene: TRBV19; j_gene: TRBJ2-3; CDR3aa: CASSIQFRGRRADTQYF; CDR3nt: TGTGCCAGTAGTATCCAATTCAGGGGGCGCCGGGCAGATACGCAGTATTTT
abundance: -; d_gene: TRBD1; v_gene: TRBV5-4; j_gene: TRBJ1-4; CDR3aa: CASSWDSEKLFF; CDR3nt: TGTGCCAGCAGCTGGGACAGTGAAAAACTGTTTTTT